The present T cell receptor beta chain was sequenced within a study of T cell repertoires in cytomegalovirus infection. TCRdb re-called the reads with MiXCR, one entry per CDR3 protein. The repertoire holds 150,000 to 200,000 distinct CDR3 sequences, with approximately 14% as singletons. This clonotype has at least ten counts. CDR1 is SQVTM and CDR2 is ANQGSEA in the germline V gene. CDR3 size: 13 residues. V lost 7 bases and J 5 bases, leaving 16 bases between the germline ends. This TCR derives from a human donor in good health (CMV status not recorded). Some clones in this sample may be carry-over from other donors' samples. V gene TRBV29-1 combines with J gene TRBJ2-3; a possible D gene is TRBD2 (5 bases). Sequencing input: PBMCs. CDR3 coding DNA: TGCAGCGCCCGGGTAGGAGGAATAGATACGCAGTATTTT. Its protein is CSARVGGIDTQYF.